Listed below are T cell receptor beta chains from one sample, sequenced in a study of T cells after yellow fever vaccination. Using its own MiXCR run on the 5' RACE reads, TCRdb lists one record per CDR3 protein. Among under 550,000 distinct CDR3 sequences listed, 20% to 25% were seen once. Sequences were derived from PBMCs, sampled more than 20 days after the first yellow fever vaccination. The receptors stem from a man between 18 and 29 years old who received the YFV17D yellow fever vaccine. Each CDR3 is given with its conserved first and last residue. D genes are given only for firm matches. Clone sizes are given selectively: once, few, many, or a class where the clone is expanded.

TGTGCCAGCTCAAAAACAGGGGGAAGGAATCAGCCCCAGCATTTT | CASSKTGGRNQPQHF | 15 | - | TRBV5-6 | TRBD1 | TRBJ1-5
TGCGCCAGCAGCCCCGACAGGGAACAGCCCCAGCATTTT | CASSPDREQPQHF | 13 | few | TRBV5-1 | TRBD1 | TRBJ1-5
TGCGCCAGCAGCTTGGCGGCGGGGGGGCATACTACAGATACGCAGTATTTT | CASSLAAGGHTTDTQYF | 17 | - | TRBV5-1 | TRBD2 | TRBJ2-3
TGCGCCAGCAGCCGGTCTAGTCGGGGGGACGGGGAGCTGTTTTTT | CASSRSSRGDGELFF | 15 | few | TRBV4-3 | TRBD2 | TRBJ2-2
TGTGCCAGCAGCTCACAGGTGGGGGGGAGCGAGCAGTACTTC | CASSSQVGGSEQYF | 14 | few | TRBV5-5 | TRBD2 | TRBJ2-7
TGTGCCAGCAGCTTTCCAGGGGAGGGAAACACCATATATTTT | CASSFPGEGNTIYF | 14 | - | TRBV7-2 | - | TRBJ1-3
TGCGCCAGCAGCGCAGGGGCCGGGCCCCAGCATTTT | CASSAGAGPQHF | 12 | few | TRBV5-1 | - | TRBJ1-5
TGTGCCAGCAGTTTAGGCAACCCGGATGGCTACACCTTC | CASSLGNPDGYTF | 13 | few | TRBV28 | - | TRBJ1-2
TGTGCCAGCAGCTTAGACGGAGGCGATACGCAGTATTTT | CASSLDGGDTQYF | 13 | few | TRBV7-6 | - | TRBJ2-3
TGCGCCAGCAGCCAAGTTCTGTCTGGTTCTGAAGCTTTCTTT | CASSQVLSGSEAFF | 14 | - | TRBV4-3 | - | TRBJ1-1
TGCGCCAGCAGGAGATGGGACAAGGCGTGGGACGAGCAGTACTTC | CASRRWDKAWDEQYF | 15 | - | TRBV4-3 | - | TRBJ2-7
TGTGCCATTTCAGAAAGCTCCTACAATGAGCAGTTCTTC | CAISESSYNEQFF | 13 | - | TRBV10-3 | - | TRBJ2-1
TGCAGCGTTGTCCGGAGCGGGAACACCGGGGAGCTGTTTTTT | CSVVRSGNTGELFF | 14 | few | TRBV29-1 | - | TRBJ2-2
TGTGCCAGCAGTTTATGGGGGACTAGCGGGGGGTACTCCACAGATACGCAGTATTTT | CASSLWGTSGGYSTDTQYF | 19 | - | TRBV28 | TRBD2 | TRBJ2-3
TGCGCCAGCAGCCTACGCGGGGGAGGAAATGAAAAACTGTTTTTT | CASSLRGGGNEKLFF | 15 | few | TRBV5-1 | - | TRBJ1-4
TGTGCCAGCAGTTCCAGATCGGCTAGACAGCGACAAGAGACCCAGTACTTC | CASSSRSARQRQETQYF | 17 | - | TRBV7-9 | - | TRBJ2-5
TGTGCCAGCAGTTACTACGGGACAGACAAAAACATTCAGTACTTC | CASSYYGTDKNIQYF | 15 | - | TRBV7-2 | TRBD1 | TRBJ2-4
TGTGCCAGCAGCTTAGAAGGGACAGGGGGCCATACGCAGTATTTT | CASSLEGTGGHTQYF | 15 | few | TRBV7-7 | TRBD1 | TRBJ2-3
TGTGCCAGCAGCCGGACTAGCGGGGGCACAGATACGCAGTATTTT | CASSRTSGGTDTQYF | 15 | few | TRBV5-4 | TRBD2 | TRBJ2-3
TGCGCCAGCAGCCAAGAAACCTCGACAGGGGGGTACTCTGGAAACACCATATATTTT | CASSQETSTGGYSGNTIYF | 19 | - | TRBV4-1 | TRBD1 | TRBJ1-3
TGCGCCAGCAGCCAACAGGGGGTAGATAATGAGCAGTTCTTC | CASSQQGVDNEQFF | 14 | - | TRBV4-1 | TRBD1 | TRBJ2-1
TGCAGTGCTCAGCCCCTGGGGAGTTACAATGAGCAGTTCTTC | CSAQPLGSYNEQFF | 14 | few | TRBV20-1 | - | TRBJ2-1
TGTGCCAGCAGGACGGACAGAGAGACCCAGTACTTC | CASRTDRETQYF | 12 | few | TRBV2 | - | TRBJ2-5
TGTGCCAGCGGAAGAGGGGGAAACACTGAAGCTTTCTTT | CASGRGGNTEAFF | 13 | few | TRBV6-1 | - | TRBJ1-1
TGTGCCAGCAGCCAAGGGTCTAGCGGGTCCTACGAGCAGTACTTC | CASSQGSSGSYEQYF | 15 | - | TRBV4-2 | TRBD2 | TRBJ2-7
TGCAGTCCAAAGGGACAGGCCAACACTGAAGCTTTCTTT | CSPKGQANTEAFF | 13 | few | TRBV20-1 | TRBD1 | TRBJ1-1
TGCAGCGTTATAACGGAAAGCTATGGCTACACCTTC | CSVITESYGYTF | 12 | - | TRBV29-1 | - | TRBJ1-2
TGTGCCAGCAGAAAGCGGGAGGCCCCAGATACGCAGTATTTT | CASRKREAPDTQYF | 14 | few | TRBV6-1 | TRBD2 | TRBJ2-3
TGTGCCAGCAGCGTAGTGTGGACAGTCACTAACTATGGCTACACCTTC | CASSVVWTVTNYGYTF | 16 | - | TRBV7-6 | - | TRBJ1-2
TGTGCCAGCAGCTGGACAGCGGACAATTCACCCCTCCACTTT | CASSWTADNSPLHF | 14 | - | TRBV11-1 | - | TRBJ1-6
TGTGCCAGCAGTTCCAGCGGGGGGGGAAAATTCAATGAGCAGTTCTTC | CASSSSGGGKFNEQFF | 16 | - | TRBV12-3/TRBV12-4 | TRBD2 | TRBJ2-1
TGCAGCGCCACCCTAGCTAACTATGGCTACACCTTC | CSATLANYGYTF | 12 | few | TRBV29-1 | - | TRBJ1-2
TGTGCCAGCAGTTCATTGGTCGATCAGCCCCAGCATTTT | CASSSLVDQPQHF | 13 | - | TRBV12-3/TRBV12-4 | - | TRBJ1-5
TGTGCCAGCAGCCAAGAAGGGACAAGAGCCTACGAGCAGTACTTC | CASSQEGTRAYEQYF | 15 | - | TRBV4-2 | - | TRBJ2-7
TGCGCCAGCAGCAAAGGACAGGGGGCAGCATATGGCTACACCTTC | CASSKGQGAAYGYTF | 15 | - | TRBV5-1 | TRBD1 | TRBJ1-2
TGTGCCAGCAGCTTTGGTTGGACAGGCAAGTACAATGAGCAGTTCTTC | CASSFGWTGKYNEQFF | 16 | - | TRBV7-9 | TRBD1 | TRBJ2-1
TGTGCCAGCAGGGTAGCGGGGACTCAAGAGACCCAGTACTTC | CASRVAGTQETQYF | 14 | - | TRBV6-1 | TRBD2 | TRBJ2-5